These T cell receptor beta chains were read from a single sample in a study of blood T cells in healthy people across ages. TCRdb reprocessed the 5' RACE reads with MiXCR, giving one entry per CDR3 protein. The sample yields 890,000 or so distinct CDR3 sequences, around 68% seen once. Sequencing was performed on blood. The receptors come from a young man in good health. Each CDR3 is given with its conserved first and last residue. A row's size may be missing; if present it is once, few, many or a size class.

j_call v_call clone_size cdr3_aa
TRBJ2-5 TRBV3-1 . CASSQDQWVGQGAGKTQYF
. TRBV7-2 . CASRTGTWHGEQYF
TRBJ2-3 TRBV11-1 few CASSLVAGQGNTQYF
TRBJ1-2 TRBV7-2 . CASSLEGVNYYGYTF
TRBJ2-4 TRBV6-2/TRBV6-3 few CASSTPGNIQYF
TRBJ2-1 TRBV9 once CASSDAGSLYSEQFF
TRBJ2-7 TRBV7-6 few CASSLWVSSYEQYF
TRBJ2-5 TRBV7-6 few CASSYGTMQETQYF
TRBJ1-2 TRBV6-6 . CASSYSGQGAQYNGYTF
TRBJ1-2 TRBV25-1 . CASSTPRQAYTF
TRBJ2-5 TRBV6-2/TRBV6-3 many CASTPRASGETQYF
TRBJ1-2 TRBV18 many CASSPRRTGDGYTF
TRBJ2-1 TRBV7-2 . CASSPYYPYNEQFF
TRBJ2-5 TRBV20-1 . CSACPQGWETQCF
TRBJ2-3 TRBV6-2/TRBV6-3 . CASSYEDRGTDTQYF
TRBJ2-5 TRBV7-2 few CASSLRGMQETQYF
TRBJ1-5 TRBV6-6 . CATEGGNQPQHF
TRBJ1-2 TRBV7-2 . CASSLLVSFGEGGYTF
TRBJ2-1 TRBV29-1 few CSVEVTVNEQFF
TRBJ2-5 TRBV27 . CASSLVLTVPQYF
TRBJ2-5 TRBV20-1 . CSARDWDREQETQYF
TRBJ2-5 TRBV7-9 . CASATEGTQYF
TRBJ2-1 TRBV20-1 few CSARASGGYNEQFF
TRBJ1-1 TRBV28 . CASSFLTQGRTEAFF
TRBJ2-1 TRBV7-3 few CASSLGVSIEQFF